Listed here is a single TCR beta chain. The sample originates from a study of technical replicates of blood from several donors. Here immunoSEQ multiplex PCR was the method, and the copy in TCRdb shows in-frame clones only, minus some. This table has tens of thousands of clones, 90% to 97% appearing once. V lost 1 base and J lost 0, with 13 bases in between. The CDR3 spans 16 residues. Germline V gene lookup returns CDR1 KGHSH and CDR2 LQKENI. The receptor comes from a human donor in good health. The sequencing sample was made of T cells isolated from PBMCs. The chain combines TRBV18 with TRBJ2-7; possibly TRBD2 for D (5 bases). CDR3: CASSPQQAVSSYEQYF. For the CDR3, the DNA is TGTGCCAGCTCACCACAACAAGCGGTAAGCTCCTACGAGCAGTACTTC.